Below, 2 T cell receptor beta chains from the same sample are listed, as sequenced in a study of shared clonotypes between healthy human individuals. Clones were sequenced by immunoSEQ multiplex PCR, and TCRdb holds only the in-frame ones, with some missing. Of about 2 million clones in the sample, 85% to 95% were seen once. Sequencing was carried out using naive CD4+ T cells sorted from blood. Subset reported: CD45RA+ positively selected. The origin of the receptors is a man younger than 35 in good health.

For the CDR3, the DNA is TGTGCCAGCAGCTTAGGGGGTACCCCAAACGCTGAAGCTTTCTTT. Residues: CASSLGGTPNAEAFF. The chain uses TRBV7-9 and TRBJ1-1; D unclear. V was trimmed by 1 base and J by 6 bases, leaving 15 bases between them. CDR3 length: 15 amino acids. CDR1 SEHNR and CDR2 FQNEAQ come from the germline V gene (reference sequence).

The V gene is TRBV5-1, the J gene TRBJ1-1, with 8 bases aligning to TRBD1. The CDR3 extends over 16 amino acids. Trimming took 3 bases from V and 1 from J; bases not matched to a gene: 8. The germline V gene has CDR1 SGHRS and CDR2 YFSETQ. The DNA for the CDR3 is TGCGCCAGCAGCTCTACGACAGGGGCCAAGAACACTGAAGCTTTCTTT. Protein product: CASSSTTGAKNTEAFF.